These 28 T cell receptor beta chains were all obtained from the same sample, sequenced in a study of T-cell memory formation after mild COVID-19. TCRdb re-called the 5' RACE reads with MiXCR, one entry per CDR3 protein. The sample holds some 450,000 distinct CDR3 sequences; under 20% are singletons and the top ten take roughly 21%. The sequencing sample was made of PBMCs or a T cell subset sorted from them (not recorded which). Receptor source: a man in his late teens or twenties who had mild COVID-19 (a few samples of this study predate the infection). Cell type and time point are not known.

This chain uses TRBV6-1 with TRBJ1-4; tentatively, D is TRBD1 (5 bases). Germline CDR1 is MNHNS and CDR2 is SASEGT. This CDR3 comprises 13 residues. V was clipped by 11 bases and J by 4 bases, with 14 bases between them. The CDR3: CAGHRSYNEKLFF. The CDR3 DNA is TGTGCCGGTCACAGGTCCTATAATGAAAAACTGTTTTTT.

This clonotype appeared a few times. The chain couples TRBV7-2 to TRBJ1-1; TRBD1 might be the D (5 bases). V was cut by 5 bases and J by 2 bases, with 9 bases left in between. The CDR3 consists of 13 residues. Germline loops: CDR1 SGHTA, CDR2 FQGNSA. This CDR3 reads CASSTQGNTEAFF. The CDR3 DNA sequence: TGTGCCAGCAGCACTCAGGGAAACACTGAAGCTTTCTTT.

The sample holds many counts of this clonotype. The CDR3 region is CASSFPGQGAYEQYF. The CDR3 DNA follows: TGTGCCAGCAGTTTCCCCGGACAGGGGGCTTACGAGCAGTACTTC. This chain uses TRBV12-3 or TRBV12-4 with TRBJ2-7; 11 bases agree with TRBD1. The CDR3 extends over 15 amino acids. With V trimmed by 3 bases and J by 4 bases, 5 bases remained unmatched.

This clonotype was counted a few times. The genes are TRBV4-3 and TRBJ2-3, with D unresolved. The germline gives CDR1 LGHNA, CDR2 YSLEER. With 2 bases removed from V and 0 bases from J, the gap between germline ends came to 6 bases. CDR3 length equals 14 residues. CDR3 bases: TGCGCCAGCAGCCAAAGGTCCAGCACAGATACGCAGTATTTT. It encodes CASSQRSSTDTQYF.

The V gene is TRBV5-6, the J gene TRBJ2-3; TRBD2 aligns across 15 bases. J gave up 4 bases and V 2 bases, and 14 bases lay outside the gene matches. CDR3 length equals 20 residues. Germline V lookup: CDR1 SGHDT, CDR2 YYEEEE. CDR3 DNA: TGTGCCAGCAGCTTCTCTTCAGGACTAGCGGGGGGGCTCGTCGCAGATACGCAGTATTTT. Protein product: CASSFSSGLAGGLVADTQYF.

The chain links TRBV6-5 to TRBJ1-2, with a weak D call TRBD1 (5 bases). This CDR3 spans 15 amino acids. Germline CDR1 and CDR2: MNHEY and SVGAGI. Trimming took 0 bases from V and 4 from J, leaving 12 bases between them. CDR3 nucleotide sequence: TGTGCCAGCAGTTACTCCACAGGTTCCCTCTATGGCTACACCTTC. Its translation is CASSYSTGSLYGYTF.

The chain couples TRBV4-1 to TRBJ1-1; 10 nucleotides align to TRBD1. This CDR3 is 15 amino acids long. Germline CDR1 MGHRA, CDR2 YSYEKL. V dropped 1 base and J dropped 4; count of bases not matched to a gene: 3. CDR3 sequence: CASSQGQGAVTEAFF. The CDR3 region has the DNA TGCGCCAGCAGCCAAGGACAGGGGGCGGTCACTGAAGCTTTCTTT.

CDR3 protein: CASSVDHSYEQYF. For the CDR3, the DNA is TGTGCCAGCAGCGTCGATCACTCCTACGAGCAGTACTTC. The V gene is TRBV9, the J gene TRBJ2-7; D is ambiguous. V was cut by 2 bases and J by 0 bases, with 6 bases left in between. Germline V gene data show CDR1 as SGDLS and CDR2 as YYNGEE. CDR3 length: 13 amino acids.

This clonotype appeared a few times. The chain links TRBV7-9 to TRBJ1-4; D ambiguous. The germline V gene encodes CDR1 SEHNR and CDR2 FQNEAQ (reference sequence). CDR3 length: 16 amino acids. V was cut by 1 base and J by 0 bases, with 9 bases left in between. In DNA form, the CDR3 reads TGTGCCAGCAGCTTAGGCCGAGTTGCAACTAATGAAAAACTGTTTTTT. It yields the protein CASSLGRVATNEKLFF.

V is TRBV5-1 and J is TRBJ2-1; 13 bases are shared with TRBD2. The CDR3 consists of 15 residues. The V gene end was trimmed by 4 bases and the J gene end by 5 bases; junction bases not matched to a gene: 3. Germline V gene sequence: CDR1 SGHRS, CDR2 YFSETQ. The CDR3 DNA reads TGCGCCAGCAGCGCGGGACTAGCGGGGAACAATGAGCAGTTCTTC. Protein: CASSAGLAGNNEQFF.

This clonotype was seen a few times. This chain joins TRBV4-3 and TRBJ2-2, with TRBD1 matching 10 bases. CDR1 LGHNA and CDR2 YSLEER come from the germline V gene. After removal of 2 bases from V and 6 bases from J, the junction contained 15 bases not matched to a gene. This CDR3 spans 19 amino acids. The CDR3, as DNA: TGCGCCAGCAGCCAACCCGTGGGGACAGGGGTTTTTTTGTCCGGGGAGCTGTTTTTT. It codes for CASSQPVGTGVFLSGELFF.

The chain recombines TRBV5-4 with TRBJ2-7; D not certain. CDR1 is SGHNT, CDR2 YYREEE, per germline (reference sequence). This CDR3 has 14 amino acids. Trimming pared 3 bases from V and 1 base from J, leaving 11 bases between. CDR3 DNA: TGTGCCAGCAGCTCGAAGTGGTCATCCTACGAGCAGTACTTC. Residues: CASSSKWSSYEQYF. Full variable domain (rest looked up from reference TRBV5-4 and TRBJ2-7): ETGVTQSPTHLIKTRGQQVTLRCSSQSGHNTVSWYQQALGQGPQFIFQYYREEENGRGNFPPRFSGLQFPNYSSELNVNALELDDSALYLCASSSKWSSYEQYFGPGTRLTVT.

Only a few counts were recorded for this clonotype. J is TRBJ1-2 and V is TRBV5-4, with D possibly being TRBD1 (5 bases). The CDR3 covers 13 residues. The germline V gene has CDR1 SGHNT and CDR2 YYREEE (reference sequence). With 7 bases removed from V and 7 bases from J, the gap between germline ends came to 17 bases. CDR3 sequence reads: CASGGIGPSGYTF. Here the CDR3 DNA reads TGTGCCAGCGGGGGAATTGGCCCTAGTGGCTACACCTTC.

This chain links TRBV2 with TRBJ2-5, with D possibly called TRBD1 or TRBD2 (5 bases each). Trimming stripped 7 bases from V and 5 bases from J, with 17 bases between. Germline V gives CDR1 SNHLY, CDR2 FYNNEI. This CDR3 is 14 amino acids long. CDR3 coding DNA: TGTGCCAGCACCGGGACCTCAGCCTGGGAGACCCAGTACTTC. Protein sequence: CASTGTSAWETQYF. The variable domain in full, with the rest retrieved from reference TRBV2 and TRBJ2-5, is EPEVTQTPSHQVTQMGQEVILRCVPISNHLYFYWYRQILGQKVEFLVSFYNNEISEKSEIFDDQFSVERPDGSNFTLKIRSTKLEDSAMYFCASTGTSAWETQYFGPGTRLLVL.

This chain links TRBV6-2 or TRBV6-3 with TRBJ1-1; perhaps TRBD1 as D (5 bases). Germline CDR1 and CDR2: MNHEY and SVGEGT. The CDR3 extends over 15 amino acids. The V and J ends lost 2 bases and 6 bases respectively, with 16 bases between them. CDR3 coding DNA: TGTGCCAGCAGTTACGGCCAGGGCAGGATGTCTGAAGCTTTCTTT. Amino acids: CASSYGQGRMSEAFF.

Ten or more counts support this clonotype. The CDR3 bases are TGTGCCACCAGCAGCAGGGGTGCGGGAGATACGCAGTATTTT. This translates into CATSSRGAGDTQYF. The chain couples TRBV15 to TRBJ2-3; TRBD1 is a possible D gene (6 bases). V shed 3 bases and J shed 5 bases, with 12 bases lying between them. Looked up from germline, CDR1 is LNHNV and CDR2 is YYDKDF (reference sequence). The CDR3 has 14 amino acids.

In this sample, this clonotype turned up once. The chain links TRBV12-3 or TRBV12-4 to TRBJ2-6; no definite D call. With 11 bases removed from V and 1 base from J, the gap between germline ends came to 9 bases. This CDR3 comprises 13 residues. The CDR3 nucleotides read TGTGCCGGGAAAACGTCTGGGGCCAACGTCCTGACTTTC. Translation gives CAGKTSGANVLTF.

This clonotype was seen more than once but under ten times. V usage is TRBV28 and J usage is TRBJ2-2; 8 nucleotides match TRBD1. The CDR3 totals 18 residues. Germline V gives CDR1 MDHEN, CDR2 SYDVKM. V lost 4 bases to trimming and J lost 0 bases; unmatched junction nucleotides: 10. The chain's CDR3 is CASSSGTIRGPNTGELFF. Written as DNA, the CDR3 is TGTGCCAGCAGTTCAGGCACTATCAGGGGGCCGAACACCGGGGAGCTGTTTTTT.

This chain connects TRBV5-1 to TRBJ2-3; TRBD2 matches at 11 bases. The V and J ends lost 3 bases and 4 bases, in that order; junction bases with no gene match: 13. CDR3 length equals 18 residues. Germline lookup yields CDR1 SGHRS and CDR2 YFSETQ. The CDR3 spells CASSWTDLAGGIADTQYF. The CDR3 coding sequence is TGCGCCAGCAGCTGGACGGACCTAGCGGGGGGAATTGCAGATACGCAGTATTTT.

V and J are TRBV3-1 and TRBJ2-2, with 13 bases aligning to TRBD2. Per germline, CDR1 LGHDT and CDR2 YNNKEL (reference sequence). V lost 4 bases to trimming and J lost 6 bases; unmatched junction nucleotides: 8. The CDR3 length is 17 residues. The DNA for the CDR3 is TGTGCCAGCAGCCCGGGACTAGCGGGGTATTGGCCCGGGGAGCTGTTTTTT. Protein sequence: CASSPGLAGYWPGELFF. The entire variable domain, with the rest obtained from reference TRBV3-1 and TRBJ2-2, is as follows: DTAVSQTPKYLVTQMGNDKSIKCEQNLGHDTMYWYKQDSKKFLKIMFSYNNKELIINETVPNRFSPKSPDKAHLNLHINSLELGDSAVYFCASSPGLAGYWPGELFFGEGSRLTVL.

This clonotype appeared a few times. This chain joins TRBV28 and TRBJ1-2; no definite D call. The CDR3 sequence is 11 residues long. V lost 4 bases to trimming and J lost 8 bases, with 8 bases between them. CDR1 and CDR2 (germline): MDHEN, SYDVKM. CDR3 bases: TGTGCCAGCAGTTCGGTGCGAGGCTACACCTTC. This encodes CASSSVRGYTF.

This clonotype came up a few times. This sequence joins TRBV28 and TRBJ1-6; no clear D. The CDR3 has 12 residues. CDR1 and CDR2 (germline): MDHEN, SYDVKM. Trimming stripped 6 bases from V and 14 bases from J, with 14 bases between. This CDR3 reads CASRPDRETLHF. The CDR3 DNA reads TGTGCCAGCAGACCCGACCGGGAGACCCTCCACTTT.

For the CDR3, the DNA is TGCAGTGCTGGTCCCCCAGGGAACTATGGCTACACCTTC. Encoded protein: CSAGPPGNYGYTF. The rearrangement uses TRBV20-1 and TRBJ1-2, with a weak D call TRBD1 (5 bases). V was pared by 5 bases and J by 2 bases, with 12 bases between. This CDR3 contains 13 residues. Germline loops: CDR1 DFQATT, CDR2 SNEGSKA (reference sequence).

This chain uses TRBV2 with TRBJ2-1; no clear D. V was pared by 0 bases and J by 0 bases, with 9 bases between. The germline CDR1 and CDR2 sequences are SNHLY and FYNNEI. This CDR3 has 16 amino acids. CDR3 sequence (DNA): TGTGCCAGCAGTGAAGCCGGAAGGTTCTCCTACAATGAGCAGTTCTTC. This gives the protein CASSEAGRFSYNEQFF.

The rearrangement joins TRBV12-3 or TRBV12-4 to TRBJ1-6; TRBD1 aligns across 7 bases. The ends lost 5 bases at V and 10 bases at J; junction bases unmatched: 5. The CDR3 contains 13 residues. This chain's CDR3 is CASSPQGNSPLHF. CDR3 DNA: TGTGCCAGCAGTCCACAGGGGAACTCACCCCTCCACTTT.

This clonotype was counted only a few times. The V call is TRBV6-2 or TRBV6-3, the J call TRBJ1-2, with 7 bases that match TRBD1. Germline V CDR1 and CDR2: MNHEY, SVGEGT. CDR3 size: 13 residues. With V trimmed by 5 bases and J by 8 bases, 8 bases remained unmatched. The CDR3 spells CASSLGQFGGYTF. The CDR3 DNA reads TGTGCCAGCAGTCTGGGACAGTTTGGAGGCTACACCTTC.

The chain couples TRBV4-3 to TRBJ2-3; D gene ambiguous. The CDR3 loop spans 15 amino acids. Trimming pared 1 base from V and 2 bases from J, leaving 10 bases between. Germline CDR1 LGHNA, CDR2 YSLEER. CDR3 sequence reads: CASSQGLPSTDTQYF. CDR3 in DNA: TGCGCCAGCAGCCAAGGTCTCCCCTCCACAGATACGCAGTATTTT.

The CDR3 DNA reads TGTGCCAGCAGCCCGGGACTGCCAGGGGATGAGACCCAGTACTTC. It codes for CASSPGLPGDETQYF. V is TRBV7-3 and J is TRBJ2-5; D possibly matches TRBD1 or TRBD2 (6 bases each). The V end was cut by 5 bases, the J end by 5 bases, with 18 bases between. Germline values: CDR1 SGHTA, CDR2 FQGTGA. This CDR3 has 15 residues.